This passage covers 24 T cell receptor beta chains from one sample sequenced in a study of blood T cell repertoires in COVID-19. The data were produced by immunoSEQ multiplex PCR, yet TCRdb's version contains in-frame clones alone and is incomplete. The repertoire holds 45,000 to 60,000 clones, 84% seen once, with over 2% in the top ten. Input material: peripheral blood. Receptors were obtained from a man in his forties or fifties with acute or convalescent COVID-19.

This chain connects TRBV19 to TRBJ2-1, with 11 nucleotides matching TRBD2. This CDR3 has 16 residues. In germline, CDR1 is LNHDA, CDR2 SQIVND (reference sequence). J lost 9 bases, V lost 2 bases, and 9 bases had no gene match. CDR3 in DNA: TGTGCCAGTAGTATAATTACTAGCGGGGGCCCGGGTGAGCAGTTCTTC. Protein product: CASSIITSGGPGEQFF.

The chain couples TRBV5-4 to TRBJ2-7; D is perhaps TRBD1 (6 bases). This CDR3 comprises 14 residues. Trimming removed 1 base from V and 1 base from J, with 9 bases in between. Germline CDR1 reads SGHNT; CDR2 reads YYREEE (reference sequence). DNA of the CDR3: TGTGCCAGCAGCTTGACAGGGACATCCTACGAGCAGTACTTC. Translated, it gives CASSLTGTSYEQYF. Full variable domain (remainder filled in from reference TRBV5-4 and TRBJ2-7): ETGVTQSPTHLIKTRGQQVTLRCSSQSGHNTVSWYQQALGQGPQFIFQYYREEENGRGNFPPRFSGLQFPNYSSELNVNALELDDSALYLCASSLTGTSYEQYFGPGTRLTVT.

The V call is TRBV12-5, the J call TRBJ2-1, with D maybe TRBD1 (5 bases). V was pared by 0 bases and J by 5 bases, with 20 bases between. CDR1 and CDR2 (germline): LGHNT, FRNRAP. The CDR3 extends over 18 amino acids. CDR3 coding DNA: TGTGCTAGTGGTTTGGTACTGCCTCGGCAGGGCAGGAACAATGAGCAGTTCTTC. Protein sequence: CASGLVLPRQGRNNEQFF. Full variable domain (missing parts from reference TRBV12-5 and TRBJ2-1): DARVTQTPRHKVTEMGQEVTMRCQPILGHNTVFWYRQTMMQGLELLAYFRNRAPLDDSGMPKDRFSAEMPDATLATLKIQPSEPRDSAVYFCASGLVLPRQGRNNEQFFGPGTRLTVL.

This clone was found once. The V gene is TRBV29-1, the J gene TRBJ1-1; TRBD1 matches 8 bases. The CDR3 covers 12 residues. Trimming at V came to 5 bases and at J to 3 bases, leaving 2 bases not matched to a gene. Germline lookup yields CDR1 SQVTM and CDR2 ANQGSEA. The CDR3 DNA reads as TGCAGCGTTCACAGGGGGTACACTGAAGCTTTCTTT. It yields the protein CSVHRGYTEAFF.

This clone has just one count. The V call is TRBV7-3, the J call TRBJ2-1; 8 nucleotides line up with TRBD1. Germline loops: CDR1 SGHTA, CDR2 FQGTGA. The CDR3 runs 12 residues. Trimming removed 1 base from V and 10 bases from J; junction bases left unmatched: 0. CDR3 loop: CASSLNRGEQFF. CDR3 nucleotide sequence: TGTGCCAGCAGCTTAAACAGGGGGGAGCAGTTCTTC.

This clone was seen a few times. V and J are TRBV2 and TRBJ1-5; TRBD1 agrees at 7 bases. This CDR3 region has 15 residues. Germline V gene lookup returns CDR1 SNHLY and CDR2 FYNNEI. V lost 5 bases, J lost 3 bases, and 7 bases stayed unmatched. The CDR3 region is CASSLTTGINQPQHF. The CDR3 DNA reads TGTGCCAGCAGTCTGACGACAGGGATCAATCAGCCCCAGCATTTT. The full variable domain, in which reference TRBV2 and TRBJ1-5 provide the parts outside the CDR3, is EPEVTQTPSHQVTQMGQEVILRCVPISNHLYFYWYRQILGQKVEFLVSFYNNEISEKSEIFDDQFSVERPDGSNFTLKIRSTKLEDSAMYFCASSLTTGINQPQHFGDGTRLSIL.

The V call is TRBV7-9, the J call TRBJ1-1, with D unclear. CDR1 and CDR2 (germline): SEHNR, FQNEAQ (reference sequence). V dropped 5 bases and J dropped 0 bases, with 19 bases sitting between them. The CDR3 has 17 residues. CDR3 coding DNA: TGTGCCAGCAGCAACAACCGGGTCCTAGCTATGAACACTGAAGCTTTCTTT. The encoded protein is CASSNNRVLAMNTEAFF.

This clone was found a few times. V is TRBV10-3 and J is TRBJ2-7, with D tentatively TRBD1 (6 bases). The CDR3 is 14 residues long. Germline lookup yields CDR1 ENHRY and CDR2 SYGVKD. V lost 7 bases and J 3 bases, leaving 16 bases between the germline ends. CDR3 sequence (DNA): TGTGCCATCAACCTACAGGGTGAGGGCTACGAGCAGTACTTC. It codes for CAINLQGEGYEQYF.

V is TRBV6-5 and J is TRBJ2-5; 10 bases align to TRBD1. CDR3 size: 14 residues. CDR1 is MNHEY and CDR2 is SVGAGI in the germline V gene. The junction had 8 bases not matched to a gene; V was cut back by 4 bases and J by 9 bases. DNA of the CDR3: TGTGCCAGCAGTTTGGACAGGGGGACGTTATCCCAGTACTTC. Amino acids: CASSLDRGTLSQYF.

The chain couples TRBV2 to TRBJ2-2; D is unresolved. There are 13 residues in the CDR3. V was shortened by 8 bases and J by 6 bases, with 13 bases between the two germline ends. The germline V gene encodes CDR1 SNHLY and CDR2 FYNNEI. This CDR3 reads CASEVSQPGELFF. CDR3 DNA: TGTGCCAGCGAGGTCTCCCAACCCGGGGAGCTGTTTTTT.

The genes are TRBV27 and TRBJ1-2; the D is unclear. CDR3 size: 14 residues. V was pared by 3 bases and J by 0 bases, with 8 bases between. Germline-derived CDR1 and CDR2 are MNHEY and SMNVEV (reference sequence). In nucleotides, the CDR3 is TGTGCCAGCAGTTTCTTTCCTTCTAACTATGGCTACACCTTC. Translating it yields CASSFFPSNYGYTF.

This chain links TRBV11-2 with TRBJ2-2, with 10 bases lining up with TRBD2. Unmatched junction bases numbered 12, after V lost 2 bases and J lost 6 bases. This CDR3 has 18 amino acids. Germline V gene lookup returns CDR1 SGHAT and CDR2 FQNNGV. For the CDR3, the DNA is TGTGCCAGCAGCTTATCCTTTCTAGCGGGAGCGGGGTCCGGGGAGCTGTTTTTT. Protein: CASSLSFLAGAGSGELFF.

The chain combines TRBV2 with TRBJ2-7; 7 nucleotides align to TRBD2. The germline V gene has CDR1 SNHLY and CDR2 FYNNEI. The CDR3 contains 13 residues. The ends lost 6 bases at V and 2 bases at J; junction bases unmatched: 4. Here the CDR3 DNA reads TGTGCCAGCAGGGAGGGGACTACCTACGAGCAGTACTTC. Protein: CASREGTTYEQYF.

This CDR3 reads CASSTGTGDEQFF. CDR3 nucleotides: TGTGCCAGTAGTACCGGGACAGGGGATGAGCAGTTCTTC. The genes are TRBV19 and TRBJ2-1; 10 bases map to TRBD1. Looked up from germline, CDR1 is LNHDA and CDR2 is SQIVND (reference sequence). This CDR3 comprises 13 residues. Unmatched junction bases numbered 2, after V lost 4 bases and J lost 8 bases.

The chain uses TRBV7-2 and TRBJ2-7, with 10 bases that match TRBD2. CDR1 is SGHTA and CDR2 is FQGNSA in the germline V gene. The CDR3 consists of 16 residues. The V and J ends lost 3 bases and 0 bases, in that order; junction bases with no gene match: 5. The DNA for the CDR3 is TGTGCCAGCAGCTTTCGGGCTAGCGGGAGCTCCTACGAGCAGTACTTC. Translation gives CASSFRASGSSYEQYF.

This chain connects TRBV4-2 to TRBJ2-2, with D uncertain. The CDR3 spans 13 residues. V lost 0 bases, J lost 4 bases, and 3 bases lay in between. From germline, CDR1 is LGHNA and CDR2 YNFKEQ. DNA for the CDR3: TGTGCCAGCAGCCAAGACCGCACCGGGGAGCTGTTTTTT. Translating it yields CASSQDRTGELFF.

This sequence joins TRBV4-1 and TRBJ1-1; the match to TRBD1 covers 11 bases. The V gene end was trimmed by 6 bases and the J gene end by 4 bases; junction bases not matched to a gene: 7. Looked up from germline, CDR1 is MGHRA and CDR2 is YSYEKL. The CDR3 contains 15 residues. The CDR3 DNA reads TGCGCCAGCAGTCGGGACAGGGGGATGGTCACTGAAGCTTTCTTT. It translates to CASSRDRGMVTEAFF.

J is TRBJ1-1 and V is TRBV10-3; the match to TRBD1 covers 9 bases. The ends lost 6 bases at V and 4 bases at J; junction bases unmatched: 6. The CDR3 runs 14 residues. CDR1 and CDR2 from the germline V gene are ENHRY and SYGVKD. The chain's CDR3 is CAIRRTGVGTEAFF. The DNA for the CDR3 is TGTGCCATCAGACGGACAGGGGTCGGCACTGAAGCTTTCTTT.

The chain carries TRBV9 and TRBJ2-2; TRBD1 aligns across 9 bases. This CDR3 has 15 residues. Germline CDR1 reads SGDLS; CDR2 reads YYNGEE. V shed 4 bases, J shed 5 bases, and the junction held 6 bases outside the gene matches. The CDR3 bases are TGTGCCAGCAGCTCGCGGACAGGGGAGACCGGGGAGCTGTTTTTT. Protein: CASSSRTGETGELFF. Together with reference TRBV9 and TRBJ2-2, the CDR3 gives the full variable domain: DSGVTQTPKHLITATGQRVTLRCSPRSGDLSVYWYQQSLDQGLQFLIQYYNGEERAKGNILERFSAQQFPDLHSELNLSSLELGDSALYFCASSSRTGETGELFFGEGSRLTVL.

The chain recombines TRBV5-1 with TRBJ1-6; D is perhaps TRBD1 (6 bases). Trimming pared 6 bases from V and 5 bases from J, leaving 12 bases between. CDR1 SGHRS and CDR2 YFSETQ come from the germline V gene. This CDR3 is built from 14 residues. The DNA for the CDR3 is TGCGCCAGCACCCTGGGACATGATAATTCACCCCTCCACTTT. Protein sequence: CASTLGHDNSPLHF.

J is TRBJ2-2 and V is TRBV7-9; 9 nucleotides align to TRBD1. The CDR3 loop spans 15 amino acids. V was pared by 5 bases and J by 2 bases, with 3 bases of the junction left unmatched. The germline V gene encodes CDR1 SEHNR and CDR2 FQNEAQ (reference sequence). CDR3 sequence reads: CASSPGQGNTGELFF. The CDR3 DNA reads TGTGCCAGCAGCCCGGGACAGGGAAACACCGGGGAGCTGTTTTTT.

This chain connects TRBV4-1 to TRBJ2-7; D gene uncertain. The CDR3 has 13 residues. The V end was cut by 1 base, the J end by 3 bases, with 7 bases between. In germline, CDR1 is MGHRA, CDR2 YSYEKL. The CDR3 loop is CASSQGTGYEQYF. CDR3 DNA: TGCGCCAGCAGCCAAGGTACCGGCTACGAGCAGTACTTC.

The genes are TRBV7-8 and TRBJ2-2, with a weak D call TRBD1 (6 bases). Germline CDR1 and CDR2: SGHVS and FQNEAQ. The CDR3 length is 22 residues. V dropped 5 bases and J dropped 3 bases, with 34 bases sitting between them. The CDR3 sequence: CASSRDTMGYNDAGDDTGELFF. The DNA for the CDR3 is TGTGCCAGCAGCAGGGACACCATGGGGTACAACGACGCAGGTGATGACACCGGGGAGCTGTTTTTT.

This clone showed up just once. V usage is TRBV7-8 and J usage is TRBJ1-6; 8 positions agree with TRBD1. CDR3 length: 15 amino acids. Germline V lookup: CDR1 SGHVS, CDR2 FQNEAQ. After removal of 5 bases from V and 9 bases from J, the junction contained 9 bases not matched to a gene. The CDR3 is CASSPRTGRGSPLHF. CDR3 nucleotides: TGTGCCAGCAGCCCGAGGACAGGGCGGGGTTCACCCCTCCACTTT.